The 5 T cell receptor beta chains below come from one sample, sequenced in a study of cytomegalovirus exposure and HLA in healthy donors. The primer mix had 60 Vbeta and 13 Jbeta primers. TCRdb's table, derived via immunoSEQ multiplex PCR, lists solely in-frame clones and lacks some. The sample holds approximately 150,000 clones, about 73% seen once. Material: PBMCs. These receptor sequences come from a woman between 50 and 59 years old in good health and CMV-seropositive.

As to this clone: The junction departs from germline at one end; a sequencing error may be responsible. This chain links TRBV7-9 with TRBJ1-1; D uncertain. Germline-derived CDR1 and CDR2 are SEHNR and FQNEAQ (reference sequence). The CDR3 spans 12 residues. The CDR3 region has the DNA TGTTCCAGCAGCTTCGAGGACACTGAAGCTTTCTTT. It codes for CSSSFEDTEAFF.

CDR3 DNA sequence: TGTGCCTGGAGTGTAATCCGAGAGACCCAGTACTTC. Translated: CAWSVIRETQYF. The rearrangement uses TRBV30 and TRBJ2-5; D unclear. This CDR3 contains 12 residues. The V gene lost 0 bases and the J gene lost 4 bases, with 6 bases spanning the gap. Germline V gives CDR1 GTSNPN, CDR2 SVGIG (reference sequence).

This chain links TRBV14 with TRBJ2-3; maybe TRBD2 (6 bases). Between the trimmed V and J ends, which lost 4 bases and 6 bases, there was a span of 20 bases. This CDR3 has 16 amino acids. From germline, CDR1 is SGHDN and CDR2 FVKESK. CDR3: CASSPGLGLPQDTQYF. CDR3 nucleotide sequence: TGTGCCAGCAGCCCAGGTTTGGGACTCCCTCAGGATACGCAGTATTTT.

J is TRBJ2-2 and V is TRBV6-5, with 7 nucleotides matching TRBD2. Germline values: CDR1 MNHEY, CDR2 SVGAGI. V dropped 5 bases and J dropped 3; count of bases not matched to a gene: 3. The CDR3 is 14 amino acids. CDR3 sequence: CASSPSGDTGELFF. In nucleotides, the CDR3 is TGTGCCAGCAGTCCGAGCGGGGACACCGGGGAGCTGTTTTTT.

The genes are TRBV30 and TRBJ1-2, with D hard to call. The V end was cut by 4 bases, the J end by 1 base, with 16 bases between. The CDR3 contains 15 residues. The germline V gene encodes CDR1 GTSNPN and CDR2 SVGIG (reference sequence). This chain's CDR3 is CAWIPLGSVNYGYTF. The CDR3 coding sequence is TGTGCCTGGATTCCTCTTGGCAGTGTTAACTATGGCTACACCTTC.